Each of the 7 T cell receptor beta chains below was sequenced from the same sample in a study of regulatory T cells in long-lasting Graves disease. The TCR beta library used iRepertoire HTBI primers with Arm-PCR amplification of CDR3. One entry per CDR3 protein, called by TCRdb with MiXCR from the multiplex PCR reads. This table holds just over 600,000 distinct CDR3 sequences, roughly 15% found once. Described time point: newly diagnosed GD, antithyroid drugs for less than 3 months. RNA from PBMCs was the source of the TCR library. The same sample was also used in a study of T cells in Graves' hyperthyroidism and ophthalmopathy.

The sequencing here drew on peripheral blood mononuclear cells (PBMCs), taken at new diagnosis, from a patient treated with antithyroid drugs. Receptors originate from a woman in her thirties with Graves disease.

Concerning this clonotype itself: A much more abundant neighbour one base away suggests this may be a read error. The chain has TRBV7-3 and TRBJ1-1; 9 nucleotides agree with TRBD1. The CDR3 is 15 residues long. CDR1 SGHTA and CDR2 FQGTGA come from the germline V gene. Trimming removed 6 bases from V and 4 bases from J; junction bases left unmatched: 9. CDR3 amino acids: CASREGDRAPTEAFF. CDR3 nucleotides: TGTGCCAGCAGGGAAGGGGACAGGGCGCCCACTGAAGCTTTCTTT. The full variable domain, with the rest looked up from reference TRBV7-3 and TRBJ1-1, is GAGVSQTPSNKVTEKGKYVELRCDPISGHTALYWYRQSLGQGPEFLIYFQGTGAADDSGLPNDRFFAVRPEGSVSTLKIQRTERGDSAVYLCASREGDRAPTEAFFGQGTRLTVV.

This sequence joins TRBV30 and TRBJ2-5, with D possibly TRBD2 on 6 matching bases. The CDR3 is 15 amino acids. Trimming left V 0 bases short and J 2 bases short, with 13 bases between. The germline V gene encodes CDR1 GTSNPN and CDR2 SVGIG (reference sequence). CDR3 sequence (DNA): TGTGCCTGGAGTGTACAGCTGGGGGGACAAGAGACCCAGTACTTC. Amino acid sequence: CAWSVQLGGQETQYF.

The chain is built from TRBV3-1 and TRBJ1-5; D possibly corresponds to TRBD1 (5 bases). The CDR3 has 20 residues. From germline, CDR1 is LGHDT and CDR2 YNNKEL (reference sequence). Trimming took off 6 bases at V and 2 bases at J, with 29 bases between the two ends. CDR3 amino acids: CASSRRPKSKGHWCNQPQHF. Written as DNA, the CDR3 is TGTGCCAGCAGTCGTCGCCCAAAAAGTAAGGGGCATTGGTGCAATCAGCCCCAGCATTTT.

The rearrangement links TRBV5-5 to TRBJ2-1; no reliable D call. There are 16 residues in the CDR3. V lost 0 bases, J lost 2 bases, and 12 bases lay in between. CDR1 is SGHKS, CDR2 YYEKEE, per germline (reference sequence). The CDR3 spells CASSLAPGTTYNEQFF. CDR3 bases: TGTGCCAGCAGCTTGGCACCAGGAACGACCTACAATGAGCAGTTCTTC.

This clonotype has a handful of counts. V usage is TRBV12-3 or TRBV12-4 and J usage is TRBJ2-6, with D tentatively TRBD1 or TRBD2 (6 bases each). The CDR3 totals 15 residues. Trimming cost V 6 bases and J 0 bases, with 9 bases left between them. As DNA, the CDR3 is TGTGCCAGCAGAGGGGGGAGCTCTGGGGCCAACGTCCTGACTTTC. It codes for CASRGGSSGANVLTF.

The chain recombines TRBV15 with TRBJ2-1; the D gene is possibly TRBD1 (5 bases). The CDR3 length is 14 residues. The germline gives CDR1 LNHNV, CDR2 YYDKDF (reference sequence). Trimming shortened V by 5 bases and J by 7 bases, and 15 bases separated the two germline ends. The CDR3 DNA reads TGTGCCACCAGCGGGGCTGACTTTCTGAATGAGCAGTTCTTC. Translating it yields CATSGADFLNEQFF.

Only a few counts were recorded for this clonotype. The V and J genes are TRBV24-1 and TRBJ1-5, with 7 positions matching TRBD1. The germline V gene encodes CDR1 KGHDR and CDR2 SFDVKD. With V trimmed by 5 bases and J by 6 bases, 3 bases remained unmatched. This CDR3 is 13 amino acids long. The CDR3 DNA reads TGTGCCACCAGTGCACAGGGGAGTCAGCCCCAGCATTTT. It is translated as CATSAQGSQPQHF.